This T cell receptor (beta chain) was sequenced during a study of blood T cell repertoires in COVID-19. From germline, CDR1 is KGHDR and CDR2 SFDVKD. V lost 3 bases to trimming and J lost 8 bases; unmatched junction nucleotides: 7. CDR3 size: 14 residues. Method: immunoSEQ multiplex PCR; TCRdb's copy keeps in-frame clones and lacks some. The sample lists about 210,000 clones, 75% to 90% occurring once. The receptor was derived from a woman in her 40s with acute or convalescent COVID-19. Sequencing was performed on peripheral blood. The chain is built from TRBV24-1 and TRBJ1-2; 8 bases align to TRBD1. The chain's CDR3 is CATSDADRAVGYTF. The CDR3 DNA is TGTGCCACCAGTGATGCGGACAGGGCGGTGGGCTACACCTTC.